These 28 T cell receptor beta chains share one sample of origin, sequenced in a study of blood T cell repertoires in COVID-19. Assay used: immunoSEQ multiplex PCR; TCRdb lists only in-frame clones, some missing. The repertoire includes about 160,000 clones, more than 65% of them detected once, and 8.1% sits in the top ten. Sequenced input: peripheral blood. The receptors were gathered from a woman aged 60-75 years with COVID-19, enrolled during active disease.

The chain has TRBV9 and TRBJ2-3, with TRBD2 matching 12 bases. The CDR3 is made up of 15 amino acids. Germline V gene sequence: CDR1 SGDLS, CDR2 YYNGEE. Trimming removed 4 bases from V and 6 bases from J; junction bases left unmatched: 6. The CDR3 nucleotides are TGTGCCAGCAGCCGCACTAGCGGGAGGTCGGATACGCAGTATTTT. The encoded protein is CASSRTSGRSDTQYF.

CDR3 protein: CASSTPGTSGGGETQYF. The CDR3 bases are TGTGCCAGCAGTACTCCCGGGACTAGCGGAGGAGGGGAGACCCAGTACTTC. The chain recombines TRBV28 with TRBJ2-5, with 11 bases aligning to TRBD2. The V segment lost 5 bases and the J segment 5 bases; nucleotides outside the gene matches: 13. The CDR3 runs 17 residues. Per germline, CDR1 MDHEN and CDR2 SYDVKM.

This chain links TRBV5-1 with TRBJ1-4; 7 bases map to TRBD1. There are 19 residues in the CDR3. Germline V gene data show CDR1 as SGHRS and CDR2 as YFSETQ. Losses at the gene ends were 4 bases for V and 0 bases for J; bases not matched to a gene: 15. CDR3: CASSPSRDSSPATNEKLFF. The DNA of the CDR3 is TGCGCCAGCAGCCCGTCCCGGGACAGTTCCCCGGCAACTAATGAAAAACTGTTTTTT.

The V and J genes are TRBV5-6 and TRBJ1-2; D is perhaps TRBD1 (5 bases). The CDR3 sequence is 12 residues long. Trimming cost V 4 bases and J 4 bases, with 8 bases left between them. Germline CDR1 and CDR2: SGHDT and YYEEEE. Here the CDR3 reads CASSEDSYGYTF. DNA for the CDR3: TGTGCCAGCAGCGAAGACAGCTATGGCTACACCTTC.

The chain links TRBV28 to TRBJ2-1; TRBD2 matches 7 bases. CDR1 and CDR2 (germline): MDHEN, SYDVKM. The CDR3 sequence is 16 residues long. V shed 4 bases, J shed 9 bases, and the junction held 15 bases outside the gene matches. The CDR3 here is CASSSYLADLGSEQFF. CDR3 DNA sequence: TGTGCCAGCAGTTCATACCTAGCGGACCTTGGCTCTGAGCAGTTCTTC.

The chain uses TRBV5-6 and TRBJ2-7; possible D gene TRBD1, 5 bases. CDR1 is SGHDT, CDR2 YYEEEE, per germline. With 4 bases removed from V and 6 bases from J, the gap between germline ends came to 20 bases. This CDR3 spans 15 amino acids. The CDR3 coding sequence is TGTGCCAGCAGCCCTGGGGCGCAGGGCTGGCGCGAGCAGTACTTC. Translating gives CASSPGAQGWREQYF. Supplemented by reference TRBV5-6 and TRBJ2-7, the full variable domain reads DAGVTQSPTHLIKTRGQQVTLRCSPKSGHDTVSWYQQALGQGPQFIFQYYEEEERQRGNFPDRFSGHQFPNYSSELNVNALLLGDSALYLCASSPGAQGWREQYFGPGTRLTVT.

J is TRBJ1-5 and V is TRBV19; the D gene is possibly TRBD1 (6 bases). V lost 2 bases and J lost 5, with 13 bases in between. This CDR3 is built from 15 residues. CDR1 LNHDA and CDR2 SQIVND come from the germline V gene (reference sequence). The CDR3 sequence: CASSITGSEDQPQHF. The CDR3 DNA is TGTGCCAGTAGTATAACAGGGAGTGAGGATCAGCCCCAGCATTTT.

The chain combines TRBV20-1 with TRBJ1-2, with D possibly matching TRBD1 (6 bases). CDR1 is DFQATT and CDR2 is SNEGSKA in the germline V gene (reference sequence). This CDR3 region has 11 residues. The V and J ends lost 8 bases and 4 bases respectively, with 11 bases between them. CDR3 amino acids: CSLTGTYGYTF. CDR3 nucleotides: TGCAGTCTCACAGGGACCTATGGCTACACCTTC.

This clone was picked up one time. The gene calls are TRBV5-1 and TRBJ2-5, with 8 bases aligning to TRBD2. Germline CDR1 is SGHRS and CDR2 is YFSETQ. This CDR3 is 14 amino acids long. J gave up 5 bases and V 3 bases, and 6 bases lay outside the gene matches. The chain's CDR3 is CASSSGTRVETQYF. DNA of the CDR3: TGCGCCAGCAGCTCGGGGACTAGAGTGGAGACCCAGTACTTC.

The genes are TRBV28 and TRBJ1-1; D not resolved. CDR3 length: 11 residues. Per germline, CDR1 MDHEN and CDR2 SYDVKM. V lost 5 bases, J lost 6 bases, and 7 bases lay in between. The CDR3 loop is CASSLYAEAFF. The CDR3 bases are TGTGCCAGCAGTCTCTACGCTGAAGCTTTCTTT.

The chain joins TRBV7-9 to TRBJ1-3; 9 bases line up with TRBD1. This CDR3 is built from 17 residues. Trimming took 1 base from V and 5 from J; bases not matched to a gene: 9. Per the germline V gene, CDR1 is SEHNR and CDR2 is FQNEAQ (reference sequence). The CDR3 region is CASSLDRTGGERNTIYF. The CDR3, as DNA: TGTGCCAGCAGCTTAGACCGCACAGGGGGCGAGAGAAACACCATATATTTT.

This chain uses TRBV6-5 with TRBJ1-6; D unclear. CDR1 is MNHEY and CDR2 is SVGAGI in the germline V gene. V lost 2 bases to trimming and J lost 4 bases, with 12 bases between them. This CDR3 is built from 16 residues. The CDR3 nucleotides are TGTGCCAGCAGTTACATGAGAAGCGGATATAATTCACCCCTCCACTTT. It is translated as CASSYMRSGYNSPLHF.

The chain carries TRBV10-2 and TRBJ2-5; D possibly corresponds to TRBD2 (6 bases). Germline values: CDR1 WSHSY, CDR2 SAAADI. V was pared by 8 bases and J by 2 bases, with 12 bases between. This CDR3 region has 13 residues. The CDR3 nucleotides read TGCGCCAGCCGTCTGCGGGGACAAGAGACCCAGTACTTC. Its protein is CASRLRGQETQYF.

The V call is TRBV6-2 or TRBV6-3, the J call TRBJ2-5, with 8 bases that match TRBD1. V dropped 4 bases and J dropped 9; count of bases not matched to a gene: 10. CDR1 MNHEY and CDR2 SVGEGT come from the germline V gene. CDR3 length equals 14 residues. CDR3 loop: CASSSTSGGSAQYF. The DNA of the CDR3 is TGTGCCAGCAGTTCAACCTCAGGGGGCTCGGCCCAGTACTTC.

The V call is TRBV14, the J call TRBJ2-3, with D perhaps TRBD2 (5 bases). V lost 4 bases and J lost 8, with 13 bases in between. CDR1 is SGHDN and CDR2 is FVKESK in the germline V gene. This CDR3 contains 13 residues. In nucleotides, the CDR3 is TGTGCCAGCAGCCTGGACTGGCAGGCTACGCAGTATTTT. Its translation: CASSLDWQATQYF.

V and J are TRBV12-1 and TRBJ2-7; TRBD2 is the table's D call, not checked against the DNA. TRBV12-1 represents a pseudogene. The length of the CDR3 is 15 residues. This chain's CDR3 is CASSLDTGGSYEQYV. The CDR3, as DNA: TGTGCCAGCAGCTTGGACACCGGGGGATCCTACGAGCAGTACGTC.

This clone has only one observation. The genes are TRBV28 and TRBJ2-1; D uncertain. V was cut by 7 bases and J by 12 bases, with 13 bases left in between. The CDR3 is 11 residues long. Germline V CDR1 and CDR2: MDHEN, SYDVKM. CDR3 in amino acids: CASTHTSWQFF. In DNA form, the CDR3 reads TGTGCCAGCACCCACACCTCCTGGCAGTTCTTC.

The chain combines TRBV24-1 with TRBJ1-6; D perhaps matches TRBD1 (6 bases). Germline assignment: CDR1 KGHDR and CDR2 SFDVKD. V lost 9 bases and J 10 bases, leaving 24 bases between the germline ends. The CDR3 spans 16 residues. The CDR3 here is CATQLPPSGEKSPLHF. The CDR3 DNA follows: TGTGCCACCCAACTTCCTCCCTCAGGGGAAAAGTCACCCCTCCACTTT.

The V call is TRBV6-1, the J call TRBJ2-2; 7 bases fit TRBD2. Germline CDR1 reads MNHNS; CDR2 reads SASEGT. With 1 base clipped from V and 3 bases from J, the junction kept 8 bases outside the gene matches. The CDR3 is made up of 17 amino acids. The CDR3 reads CASSEGGGSGYTGELFF. In DNA, the CDR3 is TGTGCCAGCAGTGAAGGGGGCGGGAGTGGGTACACCGGGGAGCTGTTTTTT.

CDR3 residues: CASSLQGSNYGYTF. The DNA for the CDR3 is TGTGCCAGCTCACTCCAGGGTTCTAACTATGGCTACACCTTC. The chain joins TRBV18 to TRBJ1-2, with D perhaps TRBD1 (5 bases). With 4 bases removed from V and 0 bases from J, the gap between germline ends came to 9 bases. The CDR3 length is 14 residues. CDR1 is KGHSH, CDR2 LQKENI, per germline. The full variable domain, its missing parts supplied by reference TRBV18 and TRBJ1-2, is NAGVMQNPRHLVRRRGQEARLRCSPMKGHSHVYWYRQLPEEGLKFMVYLQKENIIDESGMPKERFSAEFPKEGPSILRIQQVVRGDSAAYFCASSLQGSNYGYTFGSGTRLTVV.

CDR3 bases: TGTGCCAGCAGCGTAGCGGATTCCTACGAGCAGTACGTC. Protein sequence: CASSVADSYEQYV. The chain has TRBV5-6 and TRBJ2-7; possibly TRBD2 for D (6 bases). Deletions cut 4 bases from V and 1 base from J, with 9 bases between. Germline loops: CDR1 SGHDT, CDR2 YYEEEE. The CDR3 is 13 residues long.

As concerns this clone: An end of the junction differs from the germline gene, which may be a read error. Here the CDR3 DNA reads TGTGCTAGCAGCCCGGGACTAGCGGGAGTGAATGAGCAGTTCTTC. Its translation is CASSPGLAGVNEQFF. The J gene is TRBJ2-1, the V gene TRBV7-7; 14 bases are shared with TRBD2. Germline assignment: CDR1 SSHAT and CDR2 FNYEAQ (reference sequence). The CDR3 consists of 15 residues.

The genes are TRBV6-5 and TRBJ2-1; 11 bases are shared with TRBD2. V trimming: 2 bases; J trimming: 3 bases; junction bases outside the gene matches: 3. The CDR3 has 16 amino acids. Per germline, CDR1 MNHEY and CDR2 SVGAGI. The CDR3: CASSYIGLAGYNEQFF. In DNA, the CDR3 is TGTGCCAGCAGTTACATAGGACTAGCGGGCTACAATGAGCAGTTCTTC.

Here the CDR3 DNA reads TGTGCCAGCAGTTACTCTTGGGACGGGAGAAGCTCTGGGGCCAACGTCCTGACTTTC. Amino acids: CASSYSWDGRSSGANVLTF. V gene TRBV6-2 or TRBV6-3 combines with J gene TRBJ2-6, with D possibly matching TRBD2 (6 bases). The CDR3 length is 19 residues. V gave up 0 bases and J gave up 0 bases, with 15 bases separating them. Germline CDR1 and CDR2: MNHEY and SVGEGT.

The gene calls are TRBV2 and TRBJ1-5, with D maybe TRBD1 (5 bases). Germline V gene sequence: CDR1 SNHLY, CDR2 FYNNEI. CDR3 length: 14 amino acids. Trimming removed 8 bases from V and 6 bases from J, with 17 bases in between. CDR3 amino acids: CASRGGSMGQPQHF. Written as DNA, the CDR3 is TGTGCCAGCCGGGGGGGTTCGATGGGTCAGCCCCAGCATTTT.

The gene calls are TRBV28 and TRBJ2-2; TRBD2 matches at 8 bases. The V and J ends lost 5 bases and 7 bases, in that order; junction bases with no gene match: 15. The germline CDR1 and CDR2 sequences are MDHEN and SYDVKM. The CDR3 has 17 residues. CDR3 in amino acids: CASSPNLGLAIGGELFF. The CDR3 DNA follows: TGTGCCAGCAGTCCAAACCTCGGACTAGCTATTGGCGGGGAGCTGTTTTTT.

The chain recombines TRBV5-6 with TRBJ2-7; D is possibly TRBD1 (5 bases). The CDR3 sequence is 13 residues long. The ends were cut back, 0 bases at V and 2 bases at J, with 6 bases in the middle. The V gene's germline CDR1 is SGHDT and CDR2 YYEEEE. CDR3 DNA: TGTGCCAGCAGCTTGGCGACAGCCTACGAGCAGTACGTC. Translated, it gives CASSLATAYEQYV.

A note on this clone: An end of the junction differs from the germline gene, which may be a read error. The genes are TRBV3-1 (or the pseudogene TRBV3-2) and TRBJ2-4; TRBD1 matches 7 bases. This CDR3 contains 13 residues. Germline V gene sequence: CDR1 LGHDT, CDR2 YNNKEL (reference sequence). The CDR3 sequence is CASSTTGQALYHF. The CDR3 DNA reads TGTGCCAGCAGCACAACCGGACAGGCACTTTACCACTTC.